These T cell receptor beta chains were read from a single sample in a study of blood T cells in healthy people across ages. MiXCR, applied by TCRdb to the 5' RACE reads, yields one record per CDR3 protein. The sample lists more than 1.4 million distinct CDR3 sequences, 35% to 45% occurring once. The sequenced sample consisted of blood. These receptors were collected from a woman between 18 and 30 years old in good health. Both conserved end residues are part of each CDR3. Not every row has a clone size; where given, it reads once, few, many or a size class.

CSVGGGMNTEAFF,.,TRBV29-1,TRBJ1-1
CASSYGSYLDTQYF,once,TRBV11-2,TRBJ2-3
CSVDQGPGPYGYTF,.,TRBV29-1,TRBJ1-2
CSARDGGLMKLFF,once,TRBV20-1,TRBJ1-4
CASSRGESRIYGYTF,few,TRBV7-2,TRBJ1-2
CSAGEGRGLYNEQFF,.,TRBV20-1,TRBJ2-1
CASSLGQSHTF,.,TRBV5-6,TRBJ1-2
CASSEYRIGLAGVSEQFF,.,TRBV25-1,TRBJ2-1
CASSQQGAMYEQYF,.,TRBV4-1,.
CSASRAEYSGNTIYF,.,TRBV20-1,TRBJ1-3
CASSLAVLAGGSKETQYF,few,TRBV5-6,TRBJ2-5
CASSVGQLNGYTF,.,TRBV12-3/TRBV12-4,TRBJ1-2